This TCR beta chain came from a study of blood T cell repertoires in COVID-19. The wider study: Both acute and convalescent COVID-19 samples were obtained from the United States, Italy and Spain. The analysed material was cDNA or gDNA that came from T cells, B-cell-depleted T cells, or PBMCs.

As handled by the study authors: Quantification of nucleated cells was approximated via reference gene primer amplification. Clones were sequenced by immunoSEQ multiplex PCR, and TCRdb holds only the in-frame ones, with some missing. The V and J calls and clone size were taken over from that table, and D and trimming were inferred from the DNA. Of around 160,000 clones in the sample, about nine tenths were seen once. The V end was cut by 1 base, the J end by 3 bases, with 13 bases between. This CDR3 is 15 amino acids long. CDR1 is SGHTA, CDR2 FQGNSA, per germline. Sequencing was performed on peripheral blood. The sequence derives from a human donor in a cohort sampled during active COVID-19. The V gene is TRBV7-2, the J gene TRBJ2-7, with a tentative D call TRBD1 (6 bases). CDR3 sequence reads: CASSLGGRLIYEQYF. The CDR3 DNA reads as TGTGCCAGCAGCTTAGGGGGGCGCCTAATCTACGAGCAGTACTTC.